This TCR beta chain appears in the sequencing data of a study of spatial heterogeneity in lung cancer. Study context: More beta-chain than alpha-chain sequences were consistently detected.

Unique molecular identifiers, one per molecule, were present on every TCR cDNA molecule. TCRdb independently ran MiXCR on the 5' RACE reads; one entry per CDR3 protein. Among 20,000 to 25,000 distinct CDR3 sequences listed, over 6% were seen once. This clonotype came up many times. Time point described: sample taken at primary tumor resection. The 60 to 90 donors had untreated early-stage non-small cell lung cancer. Unsorted whole RNA from tumor, nontumor lung or frozen PBMC underwent sequencing. The clonotype originates from a male donor with early-stage non-small cell lung cancer. The sample in question was PBMCs, obtained at surgery.

The CDR3 region is CASSLDRLYEQYV. Here the CDR3 DNA reads TGTGCCAGCAGTTTGGACAGGTTGTACGAGCAGTACGTC. This chain joins TRBV2 and TRBJ2-7; 7 bases are shared with TRBD1. Germline CDR1 reads SNHLY; CDR2 reads FYNNEI. The V and J ends lost 5 bases and 4 bases, in that order; junction bases with no gene match: 5. CDR3 size: 13 residues.